These 24 T cell receptor beta chains came from one sample sequenced in a study of blood T cell repertoires in COVID-19 (dated by TCRdb to between 2020 and 2021). Libraries were prepared through the immunoSEQ multiplex PCR assay. This is the immuneACCESS table as TCRdb keeps it, with only in-frame sequences that have V and J called. A part of the clones is gone; compared with another copy, unresolved V genes explain less than half, and the rest is unexplained. Here the sample has roughly 25,000 clones; roughly 92% occur a single time. The ten largest clones take up under 4.5% of the sample. The sample taken for sequencing was peripheral blood. The origin of the receptors is a woman aged 50 to 60 with active COVID-19.

The genes are TRBV19 and TRBJ2-5; D not resolved. Germline V gene data show CDR1 as LNHDA and CDR2 as SQIVND (reference sequence). This CDR3 region has 14 residues. The V and J ends lost 5 bases and 4 bases respectively, with 14 bases between them. CDR3 residues: CASSSHSPGETQYF. CDR3 nucleotides: TGTGCCAGTAGTTCTCATTCCCCGGGAGAGACCCAGTACTTC.

This rearrangement joins TRBV4-1 to TRBJ2-3; perhaps TRBD1 as D (6 bases). The germline gives CDR1 MGHRA, CDR2 YSYEKL. This CDR3 contains 18 residues. The ends were cut back, 0 bases at V and 4 bases at J, with 20 bases in the middle. The CDR3 spells CASSQDPPVTGFPDTQYF. The CDR3 DNA is TGCGCCAGCAGCCAAGATCCCCCCGTAACAGGGTTTCCAGATACGCAGTATTTT.

The gene calls are TRBV24-1 and TRBJ2-1; unclear D gene. Germline CDR1 is KGHDR and CDR2 is SFDVKD. The germline V and J ends were trimmed by 3 bases and 2 bases, with 7 bases remaining between them. There are 14 residues in the CDR3. The CDR3: CATSDNGPYNEQFF. The CDR3 bases are TGTGCCACCAGTGATAATGGGCCCTACAATGAGCAGTTCTTC.

The CDR3 DNA sequence: TGTGCCAGCAGTTACGCGGGACAGGGGGCCGAATACTTATCCACAGATACGCAGTATTTT. Its translation is CASSYAGQGAEYLSTDTQYF. V and J are TRBV6-2 or TRBV6-3 and TRBJ2-3, with 12 bases aligning to TRBD1. The CDR3 spans 20 residues. CDR1 is MNHEY, CDR2 SVGEGT, per germline. V shed 2 bases, J shed 2 bases, and the junction held 14 bases outside the gene matches.

V gene TRBV10-3 combines with J gene TRBJ2-7; 8 bases are a match to TRBD1. The V gene's germline CDR1 is ENHRY and CDR2 SYGVKD. V was clipped by 6 bases and J by 5 bases; unmatched bases: 9. The CDR3 consists of 14 residues. Here the CDR3 DNA reads TGTGCCATCAGCTCAGGGGGCTCGGTGCACGAGCAGTACTTC. Protein sequence: CAISSGGSVHEQYF.

V and J are TRBV10-3 and TRBJ1-5; D is undetermined. The length of the CDR3 is 14 residues. Per germline, CDR1 ENHRY and CDR2 SYGVKD. The V gene lost 10 bases and the J gene lost 0 bases, with 13 bases spanning the gap. The CDR3 sequence: CATTRDYSNQPQHF. CDR3 nucleotides: TGTGCCACCACGCGGGATTATAGCAATCAGCCCCAGCATTTT.

V is TRBV5-4 and J is TRBJ2-1, with TRBD2 identical over 9 bases. The CDR3 contains 16 residues. The ends lost 0 bases at V and 6 bases at J; junction bases unmatched: 7. Germline CDR1 reads SGHNT; CDR2 reads YYREEE (reference sequence). The CDR3: CASSLGWRGGSNEQFF. CDR3 DNA: TGTGCCAGCAGCTTGGGATGGCGGGGGGGCAGCAATGAGCAGTTCTTC.

In its sample, this clone was seen once. The chain uses TRBV28 and TRBJ1-2, with 7 bases lining up with TRBD1. Losses at the gene ends were 6 bases for V and 5 bases for J; bases not matched to a gene: 9. Germline assignment: CDR1 MDHEN and CDR2 SYDVKM. The CDR3 spans 14 residues. The CDR3 bases are TGTGCCAGCAGCCCCCCCACAGGGGTGTATGGCTACACCTTC. Residues: CASSPPTGVYGYTF.

This chain links TRBV7-9 with TRBJ1-2; 7 bases map to TRBD1. CDR1 SEHNR and CDR2 FQNEAQ come from the germline V gene (reference sequence). V lost 5 bases and J lost 8; bases outside the gene matches: 8. This CDR3 spans 13 amino acids. The CDR3 DNA reads TGTGCCAGCAGCCTAGAGGGGGCTAGAGGCTACACCTTC. It translates to CASSLEGARGYTF.

V and J are TRBV24-1 and TRBJ2-2, with 8 bases aligning to TRBD2. Trimming at V came to 8 bases and at J to 5 bases, leaving 6 bases not matched to a gene. The CDR3 covers 14 residues. The germline V gene encodes CDR1 KGHDR and CDR2 SFDVKD. CDR3 sequence reads: CATTGTSDTGELFF. CDR3 coding DNA: TGTGCCACCACCGGGACTAGTGATACCGGGGAGCTGTTTTTT.

The chain is built from TRBV5-1 and TRBJ2-1; 11 nucleotides agree with TRBD2. Germline trimming cut 0 bases from V and 7 bases from J; bases unmatched to any gene: 3. The CDR3 runs 15 residues. In germline, CDR1 is SGHRS, CDR2 YFSETQ. The CDR3 here is CASSLVAGGRNEQFF. Written as DNA, the CDR3 is TGCGCCAGCAGCTTGGTAGCGGGAGGGAGGAATGAGCAGTTCTTC.

The rearrangement links TRBV29-1 to TRBJ1-1; D is unclear. In germline, CDR1 is SQVTM, CDR2 ANQGSEA. The length of the CDR3 is 12 residues. V shed 5 bases and J shed 5 bases, with 12 bases lying between them. The CDR3: CSVMGRGTEAFF. In DNA, the CDR3 is TGCAGCGTTATGGGGAGAGGGACTGAAGCTTTCTTT.

The chain joins TRBV13 to TRBJ1-4; no firm D call. This CDR3 region has 16 residues. V was shortened by 0 bases and J by 7 bases, with 15 bases between the two germline ends. CDR1 and CDR2 (germline): PRHDT, FYEKMQ (reference sequence). CDR3 residues: CASSLGPRVSGEKLFF. CDR3 bases: TGTGCCAGCAGCTTAGGGCCGAGGGTGAGTGGTGAAAAACTGTTTTTT. Full variable domain (outside the CDR3, taken from reference TRBV13 and TRBJ1-4): AAGVIQSPRHLIKEKRETATLKCYPIPRHDTVYWYQQGPGQDPQFLISFYEKMQSDKGSIPDRFSAQQFSDYHSELNMSSLELGDSALYFCASSLGPRVSGEKLFFGSGTQLSVL.

The rearrangement links TRBV4-2 to TRBJ2-7; D might be TRBD2 (6 bases). The V gene lost 0 bases and the J gene lost 6 bases, with 18 bases spanning the gap. Per germline, CDR1 LGHNA and CDR2 YNFKEQ. The CDR3 covers 16 residues. CDR3 protein: CASSQDGESEGREQYF. The CDR3 DNA follows: TGTGCCAGCAGCCAAGATGGTGAGTCGGAGGGCCGCGAGCAGTACTTC.

The V and J genes are TRBV10-1 and TRBJ2-1; 11 bases fit TRBD2. CDR3 length: 15 amino acids. Germline trimming cut 6 bases from V and 2 bases from J; bases unmatched to any gene: 3. Germline CDR1 reads WNHNN; CDR2 reads SYGVQD (reference sequence). CDR3 in amino acids: CASSVAGGPYNEQFF. CDR3 bases: TGCGCCAGCAGCGTAGCGGGGGGGCCCTACAATGAGCAGTTCTTC.

Only one count was recorded for this clone. The chain joins TRBV5-6 to TRBJ2-7, with D possibly matching TRBD1 (6 bases). The CDR3 has 15 amino acids. CDR1 is SGHDT, CDR2 YYEEEE, per germline. The V and J ends lost 0 bases and 3 bases respectively, with 13 bases between them. The CDR3 DNA reads as TGTGCCAGCAGCTTGGCACAGGGAGAGGTCTACGAGCAGTACTTC. Translation: CASSLAQGEVYEQYF. Together with reference TRBV5-6 and TRBJ2-7, the CDR3 gives the full variable domain: DAGVTQSPTHLIKTRGQQVTLRCSPKSGHDTVSWYQQALGQGPQFIFQYYEEEERQRGNFPDRFSGHQFPNYSSELNVNALLLGDSALYLCASSLAQGEVYEQYFGPGTRLTVT.

The rearrangement links TRBV5-1 to TRBJ2-2, with D maybe TRBD1 (6 bases). Trimming took 4 bases from V and 1 from J, leaving 8 bases between them. Germline V gives CDR1 SGHRS, CDR2 YFSETQ. The CDR3 is 14 residues long. The DNA of the CDR3 is TGCGCCAGCAGCGAGACAGGGAACACCGGGGAGCTGTTTTTT. Translating it yields CASSETGNTGELFF.

This chain connects TRBV5-6 to TRBJ1-2; D perhaps matches TRBD1 (5 bases). The CDR3 loop spans 14 amino acids. V dropped 0 bases and J dropped 8 bases, with 14 bases sitting between them. Germline values: CDR1 SGHDT, CDR2 YYEEEE. CDR3 DNA sequence: TGTGCCAGCAGCTTGGGCAAGGGGATGGTGGGCTACACCTTC. Protein product: CASSLGKGMVGYTF.

The chain links TRBV24-1 to TRBJ1-2, with 12 bases identical to TRBD1. CDR3 length: 17 amino acids. The junction had 11 bases not matched to a gene; V was cut back by 4 bases and J by 6 bases. Germline-derived CDR1 and CDR2 are KGHDR and SFDVKD. CDR3 nucleotides: TGTGCCACCAGTGAGACGGGACAGGGGGCGATCTCGGATGGCTACACCTTC. As protein: CATSETGQGAISDGYTF.

The genes are TRBV19 and TRBJ1-1, with no clear D. Germline assignment: CDR1 LNHDA and CDR2 SQIVND (reference sequence). The CDR3 contains 15 residues. Trimming removed 7 bases at V and 0 bases at J, with 15 bases between. CDR3 nucleotides: TGTGCCAGTAACCCAGGTCACACCATGAACACTGAAGCTTTCTTT. Protein: CASNPGHTMNTEAFF.

This chain uses TRBV18 with TRBJ1-1; TRBD1 agrees at 8 bases. This CDR3 is 13 amino acids long. In germline, CDR1 is KGHSH, CDR2 LQKENI. The junction had 5 bases not matched to a gene; V was cut back by 8 bases and J by 3 bases. The CDR3: CASRTGMDTEAFF. CDR3 in DNA: TGTGCCAGCCGGACAGGGATGGACACTGAAGCTTTCTTT. The whole variable domain, filled in from reference TRBV18 and TRBJ1-1, reads NAGVMQNPRHLVRRRGQEARLRCSPMKGHSHVYWYRQLPEEGLKFMVYLQKENIIDESGMPKERFSAEFPKEGPSILRIQQVVRGDSAAYFCASRTGMDTEAFFGQGTRLTVV.

The rearrangement joins TRBV3-1 (or the pseudogene TRBV3-2) to TRBJ2-7, with TRBD2 matching over 8 bases. The CDR3 is made up of 14 amino acids. V dropped 4 bases and J dropped 4; count of bases not matched to a gene: 6. Germline CDR1 LGHDT, CDR2 YNNKEL (reference sequence). CDR3 coding DNA: TGTGCCAGCAGCCCATCCAGCGGGAGATACGAGCAGTACTTC. This codes for CASSPSSGRYEQYF.

In its sample, this clone was seen once. The chain uses TRBV7-9 and TRBJ2-3; the D gene is possibly TRBD1 (6 bases). Germline V lookup: CDR1 SEHNR, CDR2 FQNEAQ (reference sequence). V lost 7 bases and J lost 3, with 11 bases in between. The CDR3 runs 13 residues. CDR3 nucleotides: TGTGCCAGCACAGGGGTAGAGACAGATACGCAGTATTTT. Its translation: CASTGVETDTQYF.

The genes are TRBV2 and TRBJ2-3; TRBD1 matches at 9 bases. The CDR3 is 14 residues long. Trimming took 8 bases from V and 0 from J; bases not matched to a gene: 3. Germline values: CDR1 SNHLY, CDR2 FYNNEI. CDR3 sequence (DNA): TGTGCCAGCCTACAGGGGGCGAGCACAGATACGCAGTATTTT. As protein: CASLQGASTDTQYF. The full variable domain, completed using reference TRBV2 and TRBJ2-3, is EPEVTQTPSHQVTQMGQEVILRCVPISNHLYFYWYRQILGQKVEFLVSFYNNEISEKSEIFDDQFSVERPDGSNFTLKIRSTKLEDSAMYFCASLQGASTDTQYFGPGTRLTVL.